The T cell receptor (beta chain) described here comes from a study of early T cells in non-severe SARS-CoV-2 infection. Study information: Sequencing was performed on bulk RNA from unsorted whole blood, leaving chains unpaired.

Findings of the study overall: VDJdb-based matching was biased toward anti-spike CD8 responses and missed private and CD4 specificities.

This clonotype was detected a few times. Its antigen remains unknown. The CDR3 is 15 amino acids. V was cut by 3 bases and J by 6 bases, with 14 bases left in between. Unique molecular identifiers (one per individual cDNA molecule) were attached. TCRdb used MiXCR to reprocess the 5' RACE reads, holding one entry per CDR3 protein. The repertoire holds roughly 60,000 distinct CDR3 sequences, 11% seen once, with approximately 3% in the top ten. The source material was whole blood, sampled at baseline. The source is an adult who was a healthcare worker with PCR-confirmed SARS-CoV-2 infection or an uninfected control (not recorded which). The chain recombines TRBV12-3 or TRBV12-4 with TRBJ2-2; D might be TRBD1 (5 bases). CDR3 in DNA: TGTGCCAGCAGTTTGTTCGCAGGGTCCGCCGGGGAGCTGTTTTTT. Protein product: CASSLFAGSAGELFF.